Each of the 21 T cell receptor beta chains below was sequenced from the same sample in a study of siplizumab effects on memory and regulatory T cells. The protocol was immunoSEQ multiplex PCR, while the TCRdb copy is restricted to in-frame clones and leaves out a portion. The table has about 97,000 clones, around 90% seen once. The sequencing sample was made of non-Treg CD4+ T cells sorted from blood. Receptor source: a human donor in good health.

CDR3 region: CASSIRWTENQPQHF. CDR3 nucleotides: TGTGCCAGTAGTATTAGGTGGACAGAAAATCAGCCCCAGCATTTT. The J gene is TRBJ1-5, the V gene TRBV19; possibly TRBD1 for D (6 bases). V lost 3 bases, J lost 4 bases, and 13 bases lay in between. The germline CDR1 and CDR2 sequences are LNHDA and SQIVND (reference sequence). The CDR3 runs to 15 residues.

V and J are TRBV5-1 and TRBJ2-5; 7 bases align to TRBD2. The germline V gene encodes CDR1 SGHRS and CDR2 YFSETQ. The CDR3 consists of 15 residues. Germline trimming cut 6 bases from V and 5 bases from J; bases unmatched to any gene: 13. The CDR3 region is CASTRDSGFEETQYF. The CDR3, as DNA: TGCGCCAGCACCCGGGATAGCGGGTTTGAGGAGACCCAGTACTTC.

Here the CDR3 reads CASSLPQGHTGELFF. The CDR3 bases are TGTGCCAGCAGCTTACCACAGGGGCACACCGGGGAGCTGTTTTTT. V and J are TRBV7-2 and TRBJ2-2; TRBD1 matches 7 bases. Germline trimming cut 2 bases from V and 3 bases from J; bases unmatched to any gene: 3. CDR3 length: 15 amino acids. The V gene's germline CDR1 is SGHTA and CDR2 FQGNSA.

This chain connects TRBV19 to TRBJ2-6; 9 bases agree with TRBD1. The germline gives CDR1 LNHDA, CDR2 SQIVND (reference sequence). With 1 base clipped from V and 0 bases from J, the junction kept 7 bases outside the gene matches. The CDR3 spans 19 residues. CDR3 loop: CASSIGTGARTSGANVLTF. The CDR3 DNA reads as TGTGCCAGTAGTATAGGGACAGGGGCCCGTACCTCTGGGGCCAACGTCCTGACTTTC.

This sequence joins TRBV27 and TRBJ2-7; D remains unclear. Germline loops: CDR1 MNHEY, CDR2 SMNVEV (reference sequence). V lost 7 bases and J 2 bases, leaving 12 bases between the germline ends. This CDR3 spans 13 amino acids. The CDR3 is CASKRSGAYEQYF. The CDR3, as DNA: TGTGCCAGCAAGCGCTCTGGGGCCTACGAGCAGTACTTC.

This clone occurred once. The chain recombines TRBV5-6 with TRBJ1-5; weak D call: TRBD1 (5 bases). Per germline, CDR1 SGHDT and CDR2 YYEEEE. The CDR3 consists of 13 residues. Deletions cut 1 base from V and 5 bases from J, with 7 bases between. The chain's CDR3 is CASSLTGHQPQHF. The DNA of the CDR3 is TGTGCCAGCAGCTTGACAGGTCATCAGCCCCAGCATTTT.

The CDR3 bases are TGTGCCAGTACCCTGGGACTAGCGGGAGATACGCAGTATTTT. This translates into CASTLGLAGDTQYF. The chain recombines TRBV19 with TRBJ2-3; TRBD2 agrees at 12 bases. The CDR3 contains 14 residues. CDR1 is LNHDA, CDR2 SQIVND, per germline (reference sequence). V shed 7 bases, J shed 5 bases, and the junction held 4 bases outside the gene matches.

Written as DNA, the CDR3 is TGTGCCAGCAAACTCGACGAGTTCTTTGAAGCTTTCTTT. The encoded protein is CASKLDEFFEAFF. The chain uses TRBV6-1 and TRBJ1-1, with unresolved D. This CDR3 comprises 13 residues. V dropped 7 bases and J dropped 7 bases, with 16 bases sitting between them. Germline V gene sequence: CDR1 MNHNS, CDR2 SASEGT.

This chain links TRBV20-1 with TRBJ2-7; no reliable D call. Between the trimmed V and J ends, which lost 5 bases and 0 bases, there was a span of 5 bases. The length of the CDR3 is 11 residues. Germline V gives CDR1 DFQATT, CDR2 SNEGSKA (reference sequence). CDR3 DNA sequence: TGCAGTGCTTTTAGCTCCTACGAGCAGTACTTC. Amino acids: CSAFSSYEQYF.

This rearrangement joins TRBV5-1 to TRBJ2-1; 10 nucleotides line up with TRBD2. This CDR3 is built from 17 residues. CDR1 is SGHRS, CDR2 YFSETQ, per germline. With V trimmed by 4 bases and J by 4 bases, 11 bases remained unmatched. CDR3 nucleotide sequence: TGCGCCAGCAGCAGACAGCGGGAGGGCCGGCAATACAATGAGCAGTTCTTC. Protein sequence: CASSRQREGRQYNEQFF.

CDR3 bases: TGCGCCAGCAGCTCTTTTACAGGGACTGAAGCTTTCTTT. Protein: CASSSFTGTEAFF. The chain recombines TRBV5-1 with TRBJ1-1; perhaps TRBD1 as D (6 bases). V lost 3 bases to trimming and J lost 5 bases, with 11 bases between them. The CDR3 runs to 13 residues. Germline V gene sequence: CDR1 SGHRS, CDR2 YFSETQ.

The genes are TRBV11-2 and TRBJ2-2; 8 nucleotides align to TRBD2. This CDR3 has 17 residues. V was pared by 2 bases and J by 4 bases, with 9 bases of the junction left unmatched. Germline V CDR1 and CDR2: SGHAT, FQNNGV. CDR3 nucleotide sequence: TGTGCCAGCAGCTTACTGCAAGCGGGAGTTTCCACCGGGGAGCTGTTTTTT. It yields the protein CASSLLQAGVSTGELFF.

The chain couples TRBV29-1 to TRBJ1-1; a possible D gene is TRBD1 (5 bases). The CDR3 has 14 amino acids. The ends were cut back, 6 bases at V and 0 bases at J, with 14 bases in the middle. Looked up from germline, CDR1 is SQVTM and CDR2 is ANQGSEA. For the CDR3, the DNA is TGCAGCGTCCTACTAGACAGAGTGAACACTGAAGCTTTCTTT. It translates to CSVLLDRVNTEAFF.

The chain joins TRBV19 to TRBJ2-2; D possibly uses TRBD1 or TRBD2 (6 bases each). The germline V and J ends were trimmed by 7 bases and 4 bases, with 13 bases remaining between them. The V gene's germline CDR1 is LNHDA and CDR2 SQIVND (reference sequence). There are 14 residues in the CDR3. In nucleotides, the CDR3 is TGTGCCAGTACCCGGGGGCAGAGCACCGGGGAGCTGTTTTTT. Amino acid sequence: CASTRGQSTGELFF. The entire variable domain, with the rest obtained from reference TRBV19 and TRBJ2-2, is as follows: DGGITQSPKYLFRKEGQNVTLSCEQNLNHDAMYWYRQDPGQGLRLIYYSQIVNDFQKGDIAEGYSVSREKKESFPLTVTSAQKNPTAFYLCASTRGQSTGELFFGEGSRLTVL.

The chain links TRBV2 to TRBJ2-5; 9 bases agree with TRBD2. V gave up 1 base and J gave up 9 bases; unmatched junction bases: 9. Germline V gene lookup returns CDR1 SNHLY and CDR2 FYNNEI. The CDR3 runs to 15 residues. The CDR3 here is CASSEEMLAGRSQYF. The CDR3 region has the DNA TGTGCCAGCAGTGAAGAGATGCTAGCGGGGAGGTCCCAGTACTTC.

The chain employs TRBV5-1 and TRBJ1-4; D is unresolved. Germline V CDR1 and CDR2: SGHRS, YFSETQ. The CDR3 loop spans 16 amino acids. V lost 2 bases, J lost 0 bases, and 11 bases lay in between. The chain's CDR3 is CASSFNFLATNEKLFF. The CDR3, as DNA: TGCGCCAGCAGCTTCAATTTTTTAGCAACTAATGAAAAACTGTTTTTT.

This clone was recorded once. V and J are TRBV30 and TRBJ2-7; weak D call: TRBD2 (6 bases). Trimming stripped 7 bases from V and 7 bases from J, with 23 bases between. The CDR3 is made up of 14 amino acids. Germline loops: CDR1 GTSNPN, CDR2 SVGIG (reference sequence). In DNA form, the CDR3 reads TGTGCCTTGCTATGGCGGGATGGATCCTTGGAGCAGTACTTC. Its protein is CALLWRDGSLEQYF.

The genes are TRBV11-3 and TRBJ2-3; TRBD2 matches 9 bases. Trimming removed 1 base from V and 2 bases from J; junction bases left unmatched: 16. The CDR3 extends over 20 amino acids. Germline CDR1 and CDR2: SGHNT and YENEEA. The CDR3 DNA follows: TGTGCCAGCAGCTTAGGGGTTACTGTAGCGGGAGAAGTCCCCACAGATACGCAGTATTTT. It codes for CASSLGVTVAGEVPTDTQYF.

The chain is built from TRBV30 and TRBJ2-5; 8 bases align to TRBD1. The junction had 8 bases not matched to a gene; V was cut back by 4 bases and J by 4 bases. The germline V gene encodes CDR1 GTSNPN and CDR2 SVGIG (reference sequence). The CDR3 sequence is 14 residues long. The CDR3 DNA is TGTGCCTGGACCTTACAGGGGGTCGTAGAGACCCAGTACTTC. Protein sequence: CAWTLQGVVETQYF.

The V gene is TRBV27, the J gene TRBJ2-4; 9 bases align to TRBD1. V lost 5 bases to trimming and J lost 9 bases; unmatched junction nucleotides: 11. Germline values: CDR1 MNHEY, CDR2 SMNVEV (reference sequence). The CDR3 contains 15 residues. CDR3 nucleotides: TGTGCCAGCAGTCCGAACCGGGACAGGGTCGTCATTCAGTACTTC. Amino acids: CASSPNRDRVVIQYF.

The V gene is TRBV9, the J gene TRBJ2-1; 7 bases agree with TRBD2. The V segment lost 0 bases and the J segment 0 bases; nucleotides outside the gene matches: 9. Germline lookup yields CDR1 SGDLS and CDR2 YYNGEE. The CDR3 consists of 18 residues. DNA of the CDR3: TGTGCCAGCAGCGTAGGGAGCGGGGCTTCTCCCTCCTACAATGAGCAGTTCTTC. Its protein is CASSVGSGASPSYNEQFF.